This T cell receptor beta chain came from a study of T-cell reconstitution after alpha-beta-depleted transplantation in children. TCRbeta library construction was performed incorporating unique molecular identifiers. TCRdb independently ran MiXCR on the PCR reads; one entry per CDR3 protein. The sample shows 190,000 or so distinct CDR3 sequences, 5% to 6.5% of them seen only once. The sequencing here drew on PBMCs, taken before TCRalphabeta/CD19-depleted stem cell transplant. The receptor was isolated from a girl in the first two years of life with combined immunodeficiency, due to receive a stem cell transplant.

This CDR3 is CSVEVTQGEYGYTF. As DNA, the CDR3 is TGCAGCGTTGAAGTTACACAGGGGGAATATGGCTACACCTTC. This chain uses TRBV29-1 with TRBJ1-2; TRBD1 aligns across 8 bases. Germline V gene sequence: CDR1 SQVTM, CDR2 ANQGSEA. Unmatched junction bases numbered 6, after V lost 1 base and J lost 5 bases. This CDR3 region has 14 residues.